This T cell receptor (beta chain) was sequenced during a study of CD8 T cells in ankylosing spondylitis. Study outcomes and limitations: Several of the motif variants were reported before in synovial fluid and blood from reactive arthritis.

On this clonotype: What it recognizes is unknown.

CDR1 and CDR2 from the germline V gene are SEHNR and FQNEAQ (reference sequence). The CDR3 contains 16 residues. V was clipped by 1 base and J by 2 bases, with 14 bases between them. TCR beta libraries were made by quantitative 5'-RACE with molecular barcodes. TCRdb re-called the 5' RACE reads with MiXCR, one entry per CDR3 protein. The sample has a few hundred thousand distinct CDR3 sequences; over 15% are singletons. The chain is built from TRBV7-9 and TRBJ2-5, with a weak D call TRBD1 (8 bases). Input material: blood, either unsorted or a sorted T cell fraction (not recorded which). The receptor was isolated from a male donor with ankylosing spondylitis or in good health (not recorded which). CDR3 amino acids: CASSLGGGTGQETQYF. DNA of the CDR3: TGTGCCAGCAGCTTAGGGGGGGGGACAGGACAAGAGACCCAGTACTTC.